This passage covers 3 T cell receptor beta chains from one sample sequenced in a study of cytomegalovirus exposure and HLA in healthy donors. PCR employed 60 Vbeta and 13 Jbeta primers. Method: immunoSEQ multiplex PCR; TCRdb's copy keeps in-frame clones and lacks some. The sample lists 150,000 to 200,000 clones; approximately 67% were seen once. The sequencing sample was made of PBMCs. All receptors derive from a woman aged 18-30 years in good health and CMV-seropositive.

A few counts support this clone. The chain joins TRBV2 to TRBJ2-7; the match to TRBD1 covers 8 bases. This CDR3 comprises 13 residues. V shed 5 bases and J 4 bases; nucleotides not matched to a gene: 4. CDR1 is SNHLY, CDR2 FYNNEI, per germline. DNA of the CDR3: TGTGCCAGCAGTCGGGACAGGATGTACGAGCAGTACTTC. It translates to CASSRDRMYEQYF.

The chain couples TRBV2 to TRBJ2-5, with D perhaps TRBD1 (6 bases). Per the germline V gene, CDR1 is SNHLY and CDR2 is FYNNEI. V lost 8 bases and J lost 5, with 18 bases in between. The CDR3 contains 14 residues. CDR3 amino acids: CASQGPSVGETQYF. CDR3 sequence (DNA): TGTGCCAGCCAGGGGCCTAGTGTCGGGGAGACCCAGTACTTC.

The chain joins TRBV28 to TRBJ1-5, with 9 bases aligning to TRBD1. CDR3 size: 16 residues. Germline lookup yields CDR1 MDHEN and CDR2 SYDVKM. J lost 7 bases, V lost 3 bases, and 10 bases had no gene match. CDR3 coding DNA: TGTGCCAGCAGTTTCCCGGGACAGGGAGGTTGGCAGCCCCAGCATTTT. Translated, it gives CASSFPGQGGWQPQHF.